This TCR beta chain is drawn from a study of shared clonotypes between healthy human individuals (dated by TCRdb to 2018 to 2021). As for the study more broadly: A couple of women and three men aged 18 to 49 years were included in the cohort. For each donor, three plates each were used for CD4 naive and CD4 memory, two plates were used for CD8 naive, and one plate was used for CD8 memory. To estimate repertoire size and how much clonotypes are shared between individuals, the study performed deep sequencing of blood TCR repertoires from about five healthy adults. Libraries were prepared and TCR repertoires were sequenced by different laboratories using diverse techniques, in order to increase sequencing depth and limit assay-specific biases. Leukapheresis yielded between about 0.9 and 9 billion PBMCs per donor. Results the study describes overall, beyond this receptor: Clonotypes shared by all four sorted-subset donors showed higher generation probabilities than non-shared clonotypes. When a handful of donors were compared, the shared fraction of clonotypes was approximately 5% for naive CD4, more than 3% for naive CD8, more than 2% for memory CD4, and less than 0.5% for memory CD8. Incomplete sequencing was indicated by rarefaction of sorted-subset datasets, despite the large sequencing depth. Because the study included only a small number of donors, the genetic and exposure-history diversity represented was limited. Sampling was limited to blood, and TCR repertoires in tissue likely differ from TCR repertoires in blood. Pairwise subsampling led to the expectation that sequencing depth would affect the degree of clonotype sharing among donors. Naive subsets generally had larger estimated clonotype richness than memory subsets did.

Using the deep immunoSEQ assay, multiplex PCR amplified TCR CDR3 regions from genomic DNA. Genomic DNA extracted from each cell subset was distributed evenly over all wells of several immunoSEQ 96-well plates, and each plate served as one replicate. For sorted subsets, each replicate PCR was loaded with roughly 190 ng genomic DNA, equivalent to roughly 30,000 T cell genomes. Purified libraries were measured with a Qubit 3.0 fluorometer, size-checked on a Bioanalyzer 2100, and measured again with the KAPA Library Quantification kit. Each immunoSEQ 96-well plate was sequenced on its own single-read 150-cycle Illumina NextSeq 550 flow cell. The original pipeline was this. The immunoSEQ output contained only junctional sequences without quality scores, so filtering could not match that applied to full-length reads. Sequences were annotated with PyIR, a Python wrapper for IgBLAST v1.9, using IMGT germline references to assign V/J genes and CDR3. Reads with weak V/J assignments (E-value above 1e-6), missing CDR3, stop codons, out-of-frame junctions, or ambiguous translated residues were removed. V3J clonotypes were defined by identical inferred V gene, J gene, and CDR3 amino acid sequence. Percentage overlap between repertoires was computed as shared unique clonotypes divided by the size of the smaller repertoire. Richness of each repertoire was evaluated using RTK rarefaction, the Chao1 estimator, and Recon v2.1 estimates of unobserved clonotypes. For all TCRbeta clonotypes obtained by the gDNA method from four donors, generation probabilities were computed with OLGA. As stored in TCRdb, this immuneACCESS dataset retains in-frame rearrangements with V and J assigned. A fraction of the clones does not appear; measured against another copy, unresolved V genes explain less than half of the discrepancy, and the remainder lacks a known reason. The V and J calls and clone size were taken over from that table, and D and trimming were inferred from the DNA. The sample table lists about 1.9 million clones, 80% to 95% of them with a count of one. In total, the top ten clones hold about 1.6% of the sample.

CDR1 MNHEY and CDR2 SMNVEV were looked up in the germline V gene (reference sequence). After removal of 4 bases from V and 6 bases from J, the junction retains 4 bases not matched to a gene. The CDR3 has 13 amino acids, counting the end cysteine and phenylalanine. Only the CDR3 portion is preserved as DNA: 39 bases, with reading frame beginning at the first base. With regard to this clone: This receptor's antigen is unknown. No qualities accompany the bases; no much larger clone lies one base away.

For the CD8 naive samples, CD45RO-negative cells were positively selected for CCR7, yielding a CD45RA+CCR7+ population from which TemRA cells were excluded. The donors were healthy, HIV-negative adults who had no recently reported acute infections or vaccinations. Only Caucasian adults living in Nashville, Tennessee, USA were represented among the donors. After blood collection by leukapheresis, PBMCs were isolated using Ficoll-Histopaque density gradient centrifugation and then cryopreserved in the vapor phase of liquid nitrogen. Analytical flow cytometry was used to check the purity and quantity of every magnetically sorted T cell population. From each sorted fraction, genomic DNA was isolated and quantified by UV absorbance on a Nanodrop 2000c.

The source of this sequence is a man between 18 and 35 years old in good health. Some clones in this sample may be carry-over from other donors' samples. The rearranged chain carries TRBV27 and TRBJ2-7; the central 9 bases match TRBD1. Sequenced input: naive CD8+ T cells from PBMCs. Sample cell subset or site, as interpreted from the label and publication: CD45RA+CCR7+. The DNA is as follows: TGTGCCAGCAGTTGGGGGACAGGGAGCGAGCAGTACTTC. This translates into CASSWGTGSEQYF.